In this sample, the clone carrying this T cell receptor beta chain turned up many times. The antigen is unknown. The data belong to a study of breast tumors, draining lymph nodes, adjacent tissues. Breast cancer patients provided tissue from their axillary draining lymph nodes. This CDR3 spans 14 amino acids. V shed 0 bases and J 1 base; nucleotides not matched to a gene: 2. CDR1 and CDR2 (germline): DFQATT, SNEGSKA (reference sequence). Study conclusions and caveats: Findings are consistent with lymph node origin and intratumoral expansion of most tumor T cells. Tumor repertoires ranked between lymph nodes and nontumor tissue in diversity, with V and J gene preferences. Tumor T cell lymph node origin was a supported hypothesis, not proven.

Via MiXCR, TCRdb re-called the multiplex PCR reads, giving one row per CDR3 protein. The sample has about 200,000 distinct CDR3 sequences, approximately 36% seen once. Sequences were obtained from axillary lymph node tissue. The chain combines TRBV20-1 with TRBJ2-7, with 8 nucleotides matching TRBD2. The source is a female donor with breast cancer. Some clones in this sample may be carry-over from other donors' samples. CDR3 sequence: CSAREGLGSYEQYF. In nucleotides, the CDR3 is TGCAGTGCTAGAGAGGGACTAGGATCCTACGAGCAGTACTTC.